A selection of T cell receptor beta chains follows, all from one sample in a study of cytomegalovirus exposure and HLA in healthy donors. Only in-frame clones appear in the TCRdb table, and some are missing; sequencing was by immunoSEQ multiplex PCR. The table lists about 200,000 clones, roughly 85% of them singletons. What was sequenced was PBMCs. Source of these receptors: a young woman in good health and CMV-seropositive. CDR3s include the opening cysteine and the closing phenylalanine or tryptophan. The D gene is left open where the match is weak. Only part of the rows carry a size: once, few, many, or a class if the clone is expanded.

j_call: TRBJ1-1; v_call: TRBV6-5; d_call: .; clone_size: .; cdr3_length: 15; cdr3_nt: TGTGCCAGCAGTTACCCCGGCAGGGGTTTCACTGAAGCTTTCTTT; cdr3_aa: CASSYPGRGFTEAFF
j_call: TRBJ1-4; v_call: TRBV5-4; d_call: .; clone_size: .; cdr3_length: 14; cdr3_nt: TGTGCCAGCAGCCTTATGACTGCCCCCGAAAAACTGTTTTTT; cdr3_aa: CASSLMTAPEKLFF
j_call: TRBJ1-2; v_call: TRBV7-9; d_call: .; clone_size: .; cdr3_length: 13; cdr3_nt: TGTGCCAGCAGCCCCACAGGGTCGGATGGCTACACCTTC; cdr3_aa: CASSPTGSDGYTF
j_call: TRBJ1-5; v_call: TRBV10-3; d_call: TRBD1; clone_size: once; cdr3_length: 12; cdr3_nt: TGTGCCACGGGACAGAGCAATCAGCCCCAGCATTTT; cdr3_aa: CATGQSNQPQHF
j_call: TRBJ2-7; v_call: TRBV6-5; d_call: TRBD2; clone_size: once; cdr3_length: 14; cdr3_nt: TGTGCCAGCAGGTCCGGGGGGGCTGGCTACGAGCAGTACTTC; cdr3_aa: CASRSGGAGYEQYF
j_call: TRBJ2-5; v_call: TRBV6-6; d_call: TRBD2; clone_size: .; cdr3_length: 15; cdr3_nt: TGTGCCAGCAGTTACGGCGGGAGGCCACTGGAGACCCAGTACTTC; cdr3_aa: CASSYGGRPLETQYF
j_call: TRBJ1-1; v_call: TRBV18; d_call: .; clone_size: .; cdr3_length: 14; cdr3_nt: TGTGCCAGCTCCAACGGGGTCTTGGGCACTGAAGCTTTCTTT; cdr3_aa: CASSNGVLGTEAFF
j_call: TRBJ1-2; v_call: TRBV25-1; d_call: TRBD1; clone_size: .; cdr3_length: 17; cdr3_nt: TGTGCCAGCAGTGAATCGGGACAGATAAAAAAAAACTATGGCTACACCTTC; cdr3_aa: CASSESGQIKKNYGYTF
j_call: TRBJ1-4; v_call: TRBV7-9; d_call: TRBD1; clone_size: .; cdr3_length: 15; cdr3_nt: TGTGCCAGCAGCGTCACAGGGGGGGCTAATGAAAAACTGTTTTTT; cdr3_aa: CASSVTGGANEKLFF
j_call: TRBJ1-5; v_call: TRBV19; d_call: TRBD1; clone_size: .; cdr3_length: 15; cdr3_nt: TGTGCCAGTAGTATAGCAGGGGGGCGAAATCAGCCCCAGCATTTT; cdr3_aa: CASSIAGGRNQPQHF
j_call: TRBJ2-5; v_call: TRBV4-1; d_call: .; clone_size: .; cdr3_length: 15; cdr3_nt: TGCGCCAGCAGCCAAGAGGCCCTGGAGGGAGAGACCCAGTACTTC; cdr3_aa: CASSQEALEGETQYF
j_call: TRBJ1-4; v_call: TRBV2; d_call: TRBD1; clone_size: .; cdr3_length: 15; cdr3_nt: TGTGCCAGCAGAGGACAGGGGGCAACTAATGAAAAACTGTTTTTT; cdr3_aa: CASRGQGATNEKLFF
j_call: TRBJ1-1; v_call: TRBV6-5; d_call: TRBD1; clone_size: .; cdr3_length: 16; cdr3_nt: TGTGCCAGCAGTTACTCGGGGACAGTGATGAACACTGAAGCTTTCTTT; cdr3_aa: CASSYSGTVMNTEAFF
j_call: TRBJ2-5; v_call: TRBV5-6; d_call: .; clone_size: .; cdr3_length: 14; cdr3_nt: TGTGCCAGCAGCTTGGCTAGCAGCCAAGAGACCCAGTACTTC; cdr3_aa: CASSLASSQETQYF
j_call: TRBJ1-3; v_call: TRBV7-9; d_call: TRBD1; clone_size: .; cdr3_length: 14; cdr3_nt: TGTGCCAGCAGCAGAGACAGGGTTGGAAACACCATATATTTT; cdr3_aa: CASSRDRVGNTIYF
j_call: TRBJ2-5; v_call: TRBV27; d_call: TRBD2; clone_size: once; cdr3_length: 17; cdr3_nt: TGTGCCAGCAGTTTAGGTGGGCTAGCGGGAGAGGGAGAGACCCAGTACTTC; cdr3_aa: CASSLGGLAGEGETQYF
j_call: TRBJ2-1; v_call: TRBV18; d_call: .; clone_size: .; cdr3_length: 19; cdr3_nt: TGTGCCAGCTCACCACGGCGGGACGGCTACCCGAACCCCTACAATGAGCAGTTCTTC; cdr3_aa: CASSPRRDGYPNPYNEQFF
j_call: TRBJ2-7; v_call: TRBV12-5; d_call: TRBD2; clone_size: .; cdr3_length: 18; cdr3_nt: TGTGCTAGTGGTTTGGTTGGCCCCGGGACTAGAAGCTCCTACGAGCAGTACTTC; cdr3_aa: CASGLVGPGTRSSYEQYF
j_call: TRBJ2-7; v_call: TRBV7-2; d_call: TRBD2; clone_size: .; cdr3_length: 15; cdr3_nt: TGTGCCAGCAGCTTAGCAGCGGGGGGGCAATACGAGCAGTACTTC; cdr3_aa: CASSLAAGGQYEQYF
j_call: TRBJ2-5; v_call: TRBV2; d_call: .; clone_size: .; cdr3_length: 14; cdr3_nt: TGTGCCAGCAGTGAAGGAACGGTCGGTGGGACCCAGTACTTC; cdr3_aa: CASSEGTVGGTQYF
j_call: TRBJ1-6; v_call: TRBV5-1; d_call: TRBD1; clone_size: few; cdr3_length: 15; cdr3_nt: TGCGCCAGCAGCTTGGGGGGACAGAAGAATTCACCCCTCCACTTT; cdr3_aa: CASSLGGQKNSPLHF
j_call: TRBJ1-4; v_call: TRBV14; d_call: TRBD1; clone_size: .; cdr3_length: 14; cdr3_nt: TGTGCCAGCAGCAGGACAGGGGTGGATGAAAAACTGTTTTTT; cdr3_aa: CASSRTGVDEKLFF
j_call: TRBJ1-5; v_call: TRBV6-1; d_call: .; clone_size: .; cdr3_length: 14; cdr3_nt: TGTGCCAGCTCGGACAGAGGGGACAATCAGCCCCAGCATTTT; cdr3_aa: CASSDRGDNQPQHF
j_call: TRBJ2-7; v_call: TRBV4-1; d_call: TRBD2; clone_size: .; cdr3_length: 17; cdr3_nt: TGCGCCAGCAGCCAAGGGGAGGCTAGCGGGAGAAGTTACGAGCAGTACTTC; cdr3_aa: CASSQGEASGRSYEQYF
j_call: TRBJ2-7; v_call: TRBV6-1; d_call: .; clone_size: .; cdr3_length: 13; cdr3_nt: TGTGCCAGCCTTGTGTGGAGCTCCTACGAGCAGTACTTC; cdr3_aa: CASLVWSSYEQYF
j_call: TRBJ2-1; v_call: TRBV15; d_call: TRBD2; clone_size: .; cdr3_length: 19; cdr3_nt: TGTGCCACCAGCAGAGAGAGGGACTACCACACACGCCCTATCAATGAGCAGTTCTTC; cdr3_aa: CATSRERDYHTRPINEQFF
j_call: TRBJ2-7; v_call: TRBV5-1; d_call: TRBD1; clone_size: .; cdr3_length: 16; cdr3_nt: TGCGCCAGCAGCTTGGCCGGACAGGGGTCCTCCTACGAGCAGTACTTC; cdr3_aa: CASSLAGQGSSYEQYF
j_call: TRBJ2-2; v_call: TRBV10-3; d_call: .; clone_size: .; cdr3_length: 15; cdr3_nt: TGTGCCATCAGTGAGGGGACTCCCGACACCGGGGAGCTGTTTTTT; cdr3_aa: CAISEGTPDTGELFF
j_call: TRBJ2-2; v_call: TRBV6-1; d_call: TRBD1; clone_size: .; cdr3_length: 13; cdr3_nt: TGTGCCAGCAGTGAACAGGGGGCCGGGGAGCTGTTTTTT; cdr3_aa: CASSEQGAGELFF
j_call: TRBJ2-3; v_call: TRBV7-2; d_call: TRBD2; clone_size: .; cdr3_length: 16; cdr3_nt: TGTGCCAGCAGCTTAGCGACTAGCGGGGTAACAGATACGCAGTATTTT; cdr3_aa: CASSLATSGVTDTQYF
j_call: TRBJ2-1; v_call: TRBV18; d_call: TRBD1; clone_size: .; cdr3_length: 16; cdr3_nt: TGTGCCAGCTCACCACTCGAGTCCAACAGGGGAAGTGAGCAGTTCTTC; cdr3_aa: CASSPLESNRGSEQFF
j_call: TRBJ2-4; v_call: TRBV4-1; d_call: .; clone_size: .; cdr3_length: 17; cdr3_nt: TGCGCCAGCAGCCAGCCAAGAGACAGGCTGGCCAAAAACATTCAGTACTTC; cdr3_aa: CASSQPRDRLAKNIQYF
j_call: TRBJ2-1; v_call: TRBV11-3; d_call: .; clone_size: .; cdr3_length: 13; cdr3_nt: TGTGCCAGCAGCTTATTTCACAGGTATGAGCAGTTCTTC; cdr3_aa: CASSLFHRYEQFF
j_call: TRBJ2-2; v_call: TRBV6-6; d_call: .; clone_size: few; cdr3_length: 14; cdr3_nt: TGTGCCAGCAGTTACGAGCGGCGGACCGGGGAGCTGTTTTTT; cdr3_aa: CASSYERRTGELFF
j_call: TRBJ2-7; v_call: TRBV6-6; d_call: TRBD1; clone_size: .; cdr3_length: 14; cdr3_nt: TGTGCCAGCAATATGGACAGGCTTACCTACGAGCAGTACTTC; cdr3_aa: CASNMDRLTYEQYF
j_call: TRBJ2-1; v_call: TRBV4-2; d_call: .; clone_size: .; cdr3_length: 15; cdr3_nt: TGTGCCAGCAGCCAAGACCCCCAGTATTACAATGAGCAGTTCTTC; cdr3_aa: CASSQDPQYYNEQFF
j_call: TRBJ2-7; v_call: TRBV21-1; d_call: .; clone_size: .; cdr3_length: 16; cdr3_nt: TGTGCCAGCAGCAAAGTTGCGTACAGCCGTGGCTACGAGCAGTACTTC; cdr3_aa: CASSKVAYSRGYEQYF
j_call: TRBJ2-1; v_call: TRBV11-2; d_call: TRBD2; clone_size: .; cdr3_length: 13; cdr3_nt: TGTGCCTCAATCGGGGGGTTCCACAATGAGCAGTTCTTC; cdr3_aa: CASIGGFHNEQFF
j_call: TRBJ2-3; v_call: TRBV9; d_call: .; clone_size: once; cdr3_length: 13; cdr3_nt: TGTGCCAGCAGCGAAACAGGCACAGATACGCAGTATTTT; cdr3_aa: CASSETGTDTQYF
j_call: TRBJ2-2; v_call: TRBV9; d_call: .; clone_size: .; cdr3_length: 17; cdr3_nt: TGTGCCAGCAGCGTAGACCCCGCACCTACGAACACCGGGGAGCTGTTTTTT; cdr3_aa: CASSVDPAPTNTGELFF
j_call: TRBJ2-7; v_call: TRBV4-3; d_call: .; clone_size: .; cdr3_length: 14; cdr3_nt: TGCGCCAGCAGCCCTTCAGGGAACTCCTACGAGCAGTACTTC; cdr3_aa: CASSPSGNSYEQYF
j_call: TRBJ2-7; v_call: TRBV4-3; d_call: .; clone_size: .; cdr3_length: 16; cdr3_nt: TGCGCCAGCAGTCCAACTAATCGGGCAGGGGAAGACGAGCAGTACTTC; cdr3_aa: CASSPTNRAGEDEQYF
j_call: TRBJ2-7; v_call: TRBV7-9; d_call: .; clone_size: .; cdr3_length: 15; cdr3_nt: TGTGCCACCGAGGGGGGGATACGGACAGTTTACGAGCAGTACTTC; cdr3_aa: CATEGGIRTVYEQYF
j_call: TRBJ2-5; v_call: TRBV27; d_call: TRBD2; clone_size: .; cdr3_length: 16; cdr3_nt: TGTGCCAGCAGTCCCGGGACTAGCGGGAGCGGGGAGACCCAGTACTTC; cdr3_aa: CASSPGTSGSGETQYF
j_call: TRBJ1-1; v_call: TRBV4-3; d_call: .; clone_size: .; cdr3_length: 13; cdr3_nt: TGCGCCAGCAGCCAAGGATCCCTATCTGAAGCTTTCTTT; cdr3_aa: CASSQGSLSEAFF
j_call: TRBJ1-4; v_call: TRBV7-2; d_call: .; clone_size: .; cdr3_length: 15; cdr3_nt: TGTGCCAGCAGCCCCAGACGGAGAAGTTTTGAAAAACTGTTTTTT; cdr3_aa: CASSPRRRSFEKLFF
j_call: TRBJ2-3; v_call: TRBV30; d_call: .; clone_size: .; cdr3_length: 12; cdr3_nt: TGTGCCTGGAGTGTACTAACAGATACGCAGTATTTT; cdr3_aa: CAWSVLTDTQYF
j_call: TRBJ1-5; v_call: TRBV11-2; d_call: TRBD1; clone_size: .; cdr3_length: 14; cdr3_nt: TGTGCCAGCAGTCGGACAGGGAGTAATCAGCCCCAGCATTTT; cdr3_aa: CASSRTGSNQPQHF
j_call: TRBJ2-7; v_call: TRBV4-2; d_call: .; clone_size: .; cdr3_length: 15; cdr3_nt: TGTGCCAGCAGCCAAGACGTCTCCCGCTCCTACGAGCAGTACTTC; cdr3_aa: CASSQDVSRSYEQYF
j_call: TRBJ1-4; v_call: TRBV15; d_call: .; clone_size: once; cdr3_length: 15; cdr3_nt: TGTGCCACCAGCAGAGATAGGGGCGGGATTGAAAAACTGTTTTTT; cdr3_aa: CATSRDRGGIEKLFF
j_call: TRBJ1-5; v_call: TRBV27; d_call: TRBD1; clone_size: .; cdr3_length: 15; cdr3_nt: TGTGCCAGCAGTCCCGGACAGGGGGCTAATCAGCCCCAGCATTTT; cdr3_aa: CASSPGQGANQPQHF
j_call: TRBJ1-4; v_call: TRBV4-2; d_call: .; clone_size: .; cdr3_length: 15; cdr3_nt: TGTGCCAGCAGCCAAGTAGGTACAGGCAATGAAAAACTGTTTTTT; cdr3_aa: CASSQVGTGNEKLFF
j_call: TRBJ2-7; v_call: TRBV27; d_call: TRBD2; clone_size: .; cdr3_length: 13; cdr3_nt: TGTGCCAGTCGGAGCGGGAGCTCCTACGAGCAGTACTTC; cdr3_aa: CASRSGSSYEQYF
j_call: TRBJ1-2; v_call: TRBV7-9; d_call: .; clone_size: .; cdr3_length: 15; cdr3_nt: TGTGCCAGCACCCCGGCTACCAGGGGTAACTATGGCTACACCTTC; cdr3_aa: CASTPATRGNYGYTF